One sample yielded the 23 T cell receptor beta chains listed below, sequenced in a study of T cells in Graves' hyperthyroidism and ophthalmopathy. From RNA transcripts, TCR beta CDR3 regions were amplified. The HTBI primer set served for first-round RT-PCR of the TCR CDR3. TCRdb analysed the multiplex PCR reads with MiXCR anew, one entry per CDR3 protein. Of about 640,000 distinct CDR3 sequences listed, around 21% were seen once; the top ten hold 34%. What was sequenced was blood. The receptors shown here come from a man between 25 and 39 years old with Graves' ophthalmopathy.

There are many counts of this clonotype. The V gene is TRBV28, the J gene TRBJ2-2; 9 nucleotides match TRBD2. Losses at the gene ends were 9 bases for V and 4 bases for J; bases not matched to a gene: 6. Germline values: CDR1 MDHEN, CDR2 SYDVKM. This CDR3 region has 14 residues. The CDR3 DNA reads as TGTGCCAGTAATAGCGGGAGTCCCACCGGGGAGCTGTTTTTT. Amino acids: CASNSGSPTGELFF.

As concerns this clonotype: This may come from a read error, since a much larger clone is one base off. The chain couples TRBV5-1 to TRBJ1-1, with D unclear. CDR3 length equals 13 residues. CDR1 and CDR2 from the germline V gene are SGHRS and YFSETQ. The V end lost 5 bases, the J end lost 4 bases, and 12 bases lay between the germline ends. CDR3 bases: TGCGCCAGCAGACGAGAGGGAAGCACTGAAGCTTTCTTT. It yields the protein CASRREGSTEAFF.

This chain joins TRBV28 and TRBJ2-5; either TRBD1 or TRBD2 may supply D (5 bases each). This CDR3 comprises 15 residues. Germline loops: CDR1 MDHEN, CDR2 SYDVKM. Trimming took 6 bases from V and 4 from J, leaving 18 bases between them. The CDR3 sequence: CASSSGTANSETQYF. In DNA form, the CDR3 reads TGTGCCAGCAGCTCCGGGACGGCGAATTCAGAGACCCAGTACTTC.

This clonotype was counted ten times or more. The chain employs TRBV12-3 or TRBV12-4 and TRBJ2-2; possibly TRBD1 for D (5 bases). V was trimmed by 8 bases and J by 1 base, leaving 11 bases between them. The CDR3 runs to 14 residues. The CDR3 region has the DNA TGTGCCAGCGAGAGTACAGGGAACACCGGGGAGCTGTTTTTT. It yields the protein CASESTGNTGELFF.

This clonotype was found a few times. This rearrangement joins TRBV28 to TRBJ2-1; possible D gene TRBD1, 5 bases. Germline loops: CDR1 MDHEN, CDR2 SYDVKM. Trimming cost V 4 bases and J 0 bases, with 10 bases left between them. This CDR3 is built from 15 residues. The CDR3 nucleotides read TGTGCCAGCAGTTCCCGGACACCCTCCTACAATGAGCAGTTCTTC. Its translation is CASSSRTPSYNEQFF.

The table lists this clonotype with many counts. The J gene is TRBJ2-7, the V gene TRBV28; maybe TRBD1 (5 bases). The V and J ends lost 6 bases and 1 base respectively, with 16 bases between them. The germline V gene has CDR1 MDHEN and CDR2 SYDVKM. This CDR3 contains 15 residues. DNA for the CDR3: TGTGCCAGCAGACAGTATAGGGGCGCGTCCTACGAGCAGTACTTC. This gives the protein CASRQYRGASYEQYF.

This clonotype was seen only a few times. The chain couples TRBV27 to TRBJ2-1, with 11 bases aligning to TRBD2. Germline V gives CDR1 MNHEY, CDR2 SMNVEV (reference sequence). Germline trimming cut 2 bases from V and 12 bases from J; bases unmatched to any gene: 3. The CDR3 has 13 amino acids. CDR3 in amino acids: CASSLGLAGGQFF. CDR3 DNA sequence: TGTGCCAGCAGTTTAGGCCTAGCGGGAGGGCAGTTCTTC.

This clonotype has just a few counts. The rearrangement links TRBV6-1 to TRBJ2-7, with a possible D match to TRBD1 (5 bases). The V end lost 6 bases, the J end lost 7 bases, and 10 bases lay between the germline ends. This CDR3 spans 11 amino acids. Germline lookup yields CDR1 MNHNS and CDR2 SASEGT. CDR3 in amino acids: CASSSQGEQYF. CDR3 nucleotides: TGTGCCAGCAGCTCGCAGGGTGAGCAGTACTTC.

This rearrangement joins TRBV30 to TRBJ2-7; D may be TRBD1 (6 bases). From germline, CDR1 is GTSNPN and CDR2 SVGIG (reference sequence). With 1 base removed from V and 3 bases from J, the gap between germline ends came to 7 bases. The CDR3 covers 12 residues. The CDR3 spells CAWSGTDYEQYF. The CDR3 coding sequence is TGTGCCTGGAGTGGGACAGACTACGAGCAGTACTTC.

The chain couples TRBV4-1 to TRBJ1-6, with 8 bases that match TRBD1. The CDR3 contains 14 residues. J lost 8 bases, V lost 4 bases, and 4 bases had no gene match. The V gene's germline CDR1 is MGHRA and CDR2 YSYEKL. CDR3 nucleotides: TGCGCCAGCAGCCTTAAGACAGGGGATTCACCCCTCCACTTT. As protein: CASSLKTGDSPLHF.

This chain connects TRBV9 to TRBJ2-7, with D perhaps matching TRBD1 (5 bases). The CDR3 has 15 amino acids. Trimming removed 0 bases from V and 4 bases from J, with 14 bases in between. Per the germline V gene, CDR1 is SGDLS and CDR2 is YYNGEE. The CDR3 region has the DNA TGTGCCAGCAGCGTAGAGACAGCCTCTCTTTACGAGCAGTACTTC. Protein sequence: CASSVETASLYEQYF.

This chain connects TRBV7-3 to TRBJ2-2; 8 nucleotides align to TRBD2. The V and J ends lost 1 base and 2 bases, in that order; junction bases with no gene match: 12. This CDR3 has 19 residues. The germline CDR1 and CDR2 sequences are SGHTA and FQGTGA. CDR3 residues: CASSLISPFSGINTGELFF. The CDR3 DNA reads TGTGCCAGCAGCTTAATATCCCCCTTTAGCGGGATTAACACCGGGGAGCTGTTTTTT.

This clonotype was recorded at least ten times. The CDR3 is CASSFHPGQREEDGYTF. The CDR3 DNA reads TGTGCCAGCAGTTTTCACCCTGGACAAAGGGAGGAGGATGGCTACACCTTC. This chain links TRBV12-3 or TRBV12-4 with TRBJ1-2; tentative D call: TRBD1 (5 bases). The CDR3 totals 17 residues. Between the trimmed V and J ends, which lost 3 bases and 6 bases, there was a span of 23 bases.

The rearrangement uses TRBV28 and TRBJ2-7, with 7 bases fitting TRBD1. Losses at the gene ends were 3 bases for V and 1 base for J; bases not matched to a gene: 9. Germline V gives CDR1 MDHEN, CDR2 SYDVKM. The CDR3 has 16 residues. Here the CDR3 DNA reads TGTGCCAGCAGTTTCCAGGGGGATTCAGATTCCTACGAGCAGTACTTC. Protein sequence: CASSFQGDSDSYEQYF.

This chain joins TRBV7-3 and TRBJ2-3; 7 positions match TRBD2. The germline CDR1 and CDR2 sequences are SGHTA and FQGTGA. The V and J ends lost 5 bases and 3 bases, in that order; junction bases with no gene match: 5. The CDR3 spans 14 residues. The CDR3 DNA reads as TGTGCCAGCAGCCCGACTAGCCGGACAGATACGCAGTATTTT. It codes for CASSPTSRTDTQYF.

This clonotype was seen only a few times. The genes are TRBV6-1 and TRBJ2-2, with D possibly matching TRBD1 (5 bases). CDR3 size: 17 residues. Per the germline V gene, CDR1 is MNHNS and CDR2 is SASEGT. With 5 bases removed from V and 3 bases from J, the gap between germline ends came to 19 bases. CDR3 sequence reads: CASSHPSGIGDTGELFF. The DNA of the CDR3 is TGTGCCAGCAGTCACCCCTCAGGGATTGGGGACACCGGGGAGCTGTTTTTT.

The rearrangement links TRBV4-3 to TRBJ2-7; tentatively, D is TRBD2 (6 bases). The ends were cut back, 0 bases at V and 1 base at J, with 13 bases in the middle. CDR3 length: 16 amino acids. The germline V gene has CDR1 LGHNA and CDR2 YSLEER. CDR3 loop: CASSQDRSGPSYEQYF. As DNA, the CDR3 is TGCGCCAGCAGCCAAGATCGTAGCGGCCCATCCTACGAGCAGTACTTC.

About this clonotype: This could be a read error, since a much larger clone is one nucleotide away. The rearrangement uses TRBV7-2 and TRBJ2-7; no definite D call. Trimming removed 5 bases at V and 0 bases at J, with 14 bases between. This CDR3 has 15 amino acids. Per germline, CDR1 SGHTA and CDR2 FQGNSA. CDR3 bases: TGTGCCAGCAGCCCGTCTAACGGTACCTCCTACGAGCAGTACTTC. Translating it yields CASSPSNGTSYEQYF.

The chain links TRBV15 to TRBJ2-1, with D perhaps TRBD2 (5 bases). Per the germline V gene, CDR1 is LNHNV and CDR2 is YYDKDF (reference sequence). The CDR3 runs to 14 residues. Trimming took off 9 bases at V and 1 base at J, with 13 bases between the two ends. CDR3 bases: TGTGCCACTCAGCCGGCGGGTTCCTACAATGAGCAGTTCTTC. It yields the protein CATQPAGSYNEQFF. Variable domain in full (rest from reference TRBV15 and TRBJ2-1): DAMVIQNPRYQVTQFGKPVTLSCSQTLNHNVMYWYQQKSSQAPKLLFHYYDKDFNNEADTPDNFQSRRPNTSFCFLDIRSPGLGDTAMYLCATQPAGSYNEQFFGPGTRLTVL.

Comments on this clonotype: Relative to the germline gene, one junction end is altered; a read error may explain this. CDR3 protein: CATSDPATSGSTEAFF. The CDR3 DNA reads as TGTGCCACTAGTGACCCTGCTACGTCGGGGAGCACTGAAGCTTTCTTT. The genes are TRBV24-1 and TRBJ1-1, with no clear D. The germline V gene encodes CDR1 KGHDR and CDR2 SFDVKD. The CDR3 extends over 16 amino acids.

This clonotype was observed a few times. The V call is TRBV7-9, the J call TRBJ2-7, with a possible D match to TRBD2 (5 bases). Germline CDR1 reads SEHNR; CDR2 reads FQNEAQ (reference sequence). The CDR3 contains 14 residues. Deletions cut 6 bases from V and 6 bases from J, with 18 bases between. CDR3: CASSLETLAGEQYF. CDR3 nucleotide sequence: TGTGCCAGCAGTCTGGAAACTCTAGCCGGCGAGCAGTACTTC.

The rearrangement links TRBV28 to TRBJ2-7; D is possibly TRBD1 (5 bases). The V gene's germline CDR1 is MDHEN and CDR2 SYDVKM. The CDR3 sequence is 12 residues long. V was cut by 6 bases and J by 9 bases, with 15 bases left in between. CDR3 nucleotides: TGTGCCAGCAGCTCCACAGGCCTAAGGCAGTACTTC. Amino acids: CASSSTGLRQYF.

This clonotype was seen at least ten times. The V and J genes are TRBV5-8 and TRBJ2-1; 9 nucleotides line up with TRBD1. The CDR3 is 15 amino acids. V trimming: 2 bases; J trimming: 6 bases; junction bases outside the gene matches: 6. The germline CDR1 and CDR2 sequences are SGHTS and YDEGEE. DNA for the CDR3: TGTGCCAGCAGCTTTGGGGACAGGGTGGCCAATGAGCAGTTCTTC. Its protein product is CASSFGDRVANEQFF.